This T cell receptor beta chain was documented in a study of blood T cell dynamics during melanoma immunotherapy. The overall study: Patients with metastatic melanoma got pembrolizumab or nivolumab-ipilimumab as first-line care.

A fixed DNA input of around 0.35 ug was used per bulk PBMC sample. TCRdb's table, derived via immunoSEQ multiplex PCR, lists solely in-frame clones and lacks some. The data contain 9,000 to 13,000 clones, about 87% of them singletons. This clone appeared a few times. Its antigen is as yet unknown. Germline CDR1 and CDR2: MGHRA and YSYEKL. This CDR3 is 15 amino acids long. V gave up 4 bases and J gave up 6 bases, with 16 bases separating them. Findings and caveats of the study: PBMC repertoires of eventual disease-control patients split at W3 into clonality or diversity gains.

Regarding time point: pre-treatment baseline. Apart from a couple of fast progressors, RECIST 1.1 response was judged 12 weeks post-infusion. This receptor was obtained from a human donor with melanoma. The gene calls are TRBV4-1 and TRBJ2-1; no definite D call. The sample in question was blood, obtained from a patient treated with checkpoint blockade. The DNA of the CDR3 is TGCGCCAGCAGCCCCCGGAGTTCGATGGGCAATGAGCAGTTCTTC. Protein product: CASSPRSSMGNEQFF.